The next 19 T cell receptor beta chains were all read from a single sample in a study of glioma-infiltrating T cells. Amplification of TCR alpha and beta CDR3 regions from RNA used iRepertoire nested multiplex PCR. A single record per CDR3 protein comes from TCRdb applying MiXCR to the multiplex PCR reads. In the table there are approximately 190,000 distinct CDR3 sequences, 25% to 35% of which are singletons. The sequencing input was glioma tissue, nonneoplastic brain tissue, or PBMCs (not recorded which). Source of these receptors: a human donor with low-grade glioma or glioblastoma, undergoing nonglioma brain surgery, or in good health (not recorded which).

This clonotype was found many times. V usage is TRBV2 and J usage is TRBJ2-1, with D uncertain. Germline V gene sequence: CDR1 SNHLY, CDR2 FYNNEI. V was cut by 7 bases and J by 2 bases, with 12 bases left in between. The CDR3 totals 14 residues. CDR3 nucleotides: TGTGCCAGCATTCCCGGCCAGACCTACAATGAGCAGTTCTTC. Amino acids: CASIPGQTYNEQFF.

Concerning this clonotype: A read error is possible here, since a much larger clone lies one base away. The chain combines TRBV18 with TRBJ1-4; the D gene is possibly TRBD1 (5 bases). This CDR3 has 14 residues. With 6 bases removed from V and 8 bases from J, the gap between germline ends came to 16 bases. The germline CDR1 and CDR2 sequences are KGHSH and LQKENI. The CDR3 DNA reads as TGTGCCAGCTCCCTACAAGGGGTGCAAGAAAAACTGTTTTTT. It translates to CASSLQGVQEKLFF.

A word on this clonotype: A much larger clone lies a single base off, so this may be a read error. CDR3 protein: CASSTTGGTEAFF. The CDR3 region has the DNA TGTGCCAGCAGTACGACAGGGGGCACTGAAGCTTTCTTT. V is TRBV27 and J is TRBJ1-1; the match to TRBD1 covers 9 bases. CDR1 is MNHEY, CDR2 SMNVEV, per germline (reference sequence). J lost 4 bases, V lost 5 bases, and 2 bases had no gene match. The CDR3 runs 13 residues.

To note about this clonotype: This could be a read error, since a much larger clone is one nucleotide away. J is TRBJ1-1 and V is TRBV2; D is unclear. Germline CDR1 is SNHLY and CDR2 is FYNNEI. The CDR3 length is 11 residues. This CDR3 reads CASTRNSEAFF. CDR3 sequence (DNA): TGTGCCAGCACTCGGAACAGTGAAGCTTTCTTT. Filled out from reference TRBV2 and TRBJ1-1, the complete variable domain reads EPEVTQTPSHQVTQMGQEVILRCVPISNHLYFYWYRQILGQKVEFLVSFYNNEISEKSEIFDDQFSVERPDGSNFTLKIRSTKLEDSAMYFCASTRNSEAFFGQGTRLTVV.

This clonotype was seen ten or more times. This chain joins TRBV6-2 or TRBV6-3 and TRBJ2-5; no reliable D call. The CDR3 extends over 13 amino acids. Germline V CDR1 and CDR2: MNHEY, SVGEGT. The ends were cut back, 7 bases at V and 3 bases at J, with 12 bases in the middle. CDR3 DNA sequence: TGTGCCAGCACCACCCACCTGAAAGAGACCCAGTACTTC. Translating it yields CASTTHLKETQYF.

With respect to this clonotype: A much larger clonotype is one base distant, so this may be a read error. The rearrangement links TRBV29-1 to TRBJ1-1; D is possibly TRBD1 (5 bases). CDR1 and CDR2 from the germline V gene are SQVTM and ANQGSEA. The V end was cut by 8 bases, the J end by 3 bases, with 19 bases between. This CDR3 spans 14 amino acids. The CDR3 sequence: CSPKTARTDTEAFF. The CDR3 coding sequence is TGCAGCCCCAAGACAGCGAGGACCGACACTGAAGCTTTCTTT.

There are many counts of this clonotype. The V gene is TRBV11-1, the J gene TRBJ2-1; D is unclear. The CDR3 length is 13 residues. V was pared by 2 bases and J by 7 bases, with 9 bases between. The V gene's germline CDR1 is SGHAT and CDR2 FQDESV (reference sequence). CDR3 loop: CASSLIAENEQFF. CDR3 DNA sequence: TGTGCCAGCAGCTTAATTGCGGAGAATGAGCAGTTCTTC.

The chain carries TRBV6-2 or TRBV6-3 and TRBJ2-1; TRBD2 matches 7 bases. This CDR3 is built from 17 residues. Per germline, CDR1 MNHEY and CDR2 SVGEGT. V was clipped by 2 bases and J by 0 bases; unmatched bases: 7. CDR3 residues: CASSYRASGYSYNEQFF. CDR3 sequence (DNA): TGTGCCAGCAGTTACCGGGCTAGCGGTTACTCCTACAATGAGCAGTTCTTC.

This clonotype was counted many times. The chain carries TRBV27 and TRBJ2-7, with 9 bases lining up with TRBD1. CDR3 size: 13 residues. Germline V gene lookup returns CDR1 MNHEY and CDR2 SMNVEV (reference sequence). The J segment lost 0 bases and the V segment lost 10 bases, leaving 4 bases of the junction unmatched. CDR3 DNA sequence: TGTGCCAACGGGACAGGGAGCTCCTACGAGCAGTACTTC. This gives the protein CANGTGSSYEQYF.

The table lists this clonotype with a few counts. The chain has TRBV5-1 and TRBJ2-7; a weak D match, TRBD1 (6 bases). This CDR3 is built from 14 residues. V was cut by 3 bases and J by 4 bases, with 14 bases left in between. The V gene's germline CDR1 is SGHRS and CDR2 YFSETQ. The CDR3 coding sequence is TGCGCCAGCAGCTCTAGGGACAACGTATACGAGCAGTACTTC. It is translated as CASSSRDNVYEQYF. The entire variable domain, with the rest obtained from reference TRBV5-1 and TRBJ2-7, is as follows: KAGVTQTPRYLIKTRGQQVTLSCSPISGHRSVSWYQQTPGQGLQFLFEYFSETQRNKGNFPGRFSGRQFSNSRSEMNVSTLELGDSALYLCASSSRDNVYEQYFGPGTRLTVT.

This clonotype was counted ten times or more. The chain couples TRBV20-1 to TRBJ2-3; D not certain. The CDR3 covers 13 residues. Germline V gives CDR1 DFQATT, CDR2 SNEGSKA (reference sequence). V dropped 4 bases and J dropped 4 bases, with 12 bases sitting between them. The DNA for the CDR3 is TGCAGTGCTATAGCATCGGTCGCAGATACGCAGTATTTT. Translation gives CSAIASVADTQYF.

This clonotype was seen once. A much larger clonotype is one base distant, so this may be a read error. J is TRBJ2-5 and V is TRBV7-2; D remains ambiguous. Germline V gene lookup returns CDR1 SGHTA and CDR2 FQGNSA. Trimming removed 1 base at V and 4 bases at J, with 13 bases between. There are 15 residues in the CDR3. The CDR3 reads CASSLVLVGRETQYF. The DNA of the CDR3 is TGTGCCAGCAGCTTAGTTCTAGTGGGAAGAGAGACCCAGTACTTC. The full variable domain, completed using reference TRBV7-2 and TRBJ2-5, is GAGVSQSPSNKVTEKGKDVELRCDPISGHTALYWYRQSLGQGLEFLIYFQGNSAPDKSGLPSDRFSAERTGGSVSTLTIQRTQQEDSAVYLCASSLVLVGRETQYFGPGTRLLVL.

The chain couples TRBV19 to TRBJ2-1; 11 nucleotides agree with TRBD2. CDR1 LNHDA and CDR2 SQIVND come from the germline V gene (reference sequence). Unmatched junction bases numbered 4, after V lost 3 bases and J lost 6 bases. The CDR3 has 15 residues. CDR3 nucleotide sequence: TGTGCCAGTAGTATCATAGCGGGAGGGCCCAATGAGCAGTTCTTC. Its translation: CASSIIAGGPNEQFF. Complete variable domain (other parts from reference TRBV19 and TRBJ2-1): DGGITQSPKYLFRKEGQNVTLSCEQNLNHDAMYWYRQDPGQGLRLIYYSQIVNDFQKGDIAEGYSVSREKKESFPLTVTSAQKNPTAFYLCASSIIAGGPNEQFFGPGTRLTVL.

This clonotype was observed many times. V and J are TRBV20-1 and TRBJ1-5; 8 nucleotides match TRBD1. Losses at the gene ends were 4 bases for V and 1 base for J; bases not matched to a gene: 12. CDR3 length equals 17 residues. The V gene's germline CDR1 is DFQATT and CDR2 SNEGSKA (reference sequence). This chain's CDR3 is CSATQGAIPRSNQPQHF. The CDR3 DNA sequence: TGCAGTGCTACCCAGGGGGCGATCCCAAGAAGCAATCAGCCCCAGCATTTT.

This clonotype was found many times. This chain uses TRBV20-1 with TRBJ2-6, with no clear D. Trimming left V 4 bases short and J 0 bases short, with 7 bases between. The CDR3 totals 14 residues. CDR1 DFQATT and CDR2 SNEGSKA come from the germline V gene (reference sequence). The CDR3: CSAKSSSGANVLTF. The DNA of the CDR3 is TGCAGTGCTAAGAGCAGCTCTGGGGCCAACGTCCTGACTTTC.

This clonotype was seen many times. V gene TRBV27 combines with J gene TRBJ1-6; D is unclear. The CDR3 is 15 residues long. Trimming cost V 4 bases and J 8 bases, with 15 bases left between them. Germline CDR1 reads MNHEY; CDR2 reads SMNVEV (reference sequence). The CDR3: CASSSFMKVDSPLHF. The CDR3 bases are TGTGCCAGCAGTTCCTTCATGAAGGTAGATTCACCCCTCCACTTT.

The V call is TRBV3-1, the J call TRBJ2-5; 13 bases line up with TRBD2. Unmatched junction bases numbered 7, after V lost 7 bases and J lost 2 bases. The CDR3 length is 16 residues. Germline values: CDR1 LGHDT, CDR2 YNNKEL (reference sequence). CDR3 sequence (DNA): TGTGCCAGCACCGGGACTAGCGGGATACTACAAGAGACCCAGTACTTC. Translated: CASTGTSGILQETQYF.

This clonotype was recorded many times. The rearrangement links TRBV5-5 to TRBJ2-3; TRBD2 matches at 9 bases. This CDR3 contains 14 residues. Germline loops: CDR1 SGHKS, CDR2 YYEKEE (reference sequence). With V trimmed by 2 bases and J by 5 bases, 3 bases remained unmatched. CDR3 sequence: CASSLVAGVDTQYF. The DNA for the CDR3 is TGTGCCAGCAGCTTAGTAGCGGGAGTAGATACGCAGTATTTT. Full variable domain (missing parts from reference TRBV5-5 and TRBJ2-3): DAGVTQSPTHLIKTRGQQVTLRCSPISGHKSVSWYQQVLGQGPQFIFQYYEKEERGRGNFPDRFSARQFPNYSSELNVNALLLGDSALYLCASSLVAGVDTQYFGPGTRLTVL.

Ten or more counts support this clonotype. V is TRBV29-1 and J is TRBJ2-5; possibly TRBD2 for D (5 bases). Germline lookup yields CDR1 SQVTM and CDR2 ANQGSEA. Deletions cut 7 bases from V and 3 bases from J, with 15 bases between. The length of the CDR3 is 13 residues. CDR3 sequence: CSAARGHKETQYF. CDR3 sequence (DNA): TGCAGCGCCGCCCGCGGGCATAAAGAGACCCAGTACTTC.